This TCR beta chain was sequenced in a study of regulatory T cells in long-lasting Graves disease. iRepertoire HTBI primers and Arm-PCR of CDR3 regions built TCR beta libraries. Using its own MiXCR run on the multiplex PCR reads, TCRdb lists one record per CDR3 protein. Of under 800,000 distinct CDR3 sequences listed, roughly 15% are singletons. This clonotype was seen ten or more times. What it binds is unknown. CDR1 and CDR2 from the germline V gene are DFQATT and SNEGSKA (reference sequence). The CDR3 runs to 13 residues. The V end was cut by 5 bases, the J end by 5 bases, with 16 bases between. Indicated time point: newly diagnosed GD, antithyroid drugs for less than 3 months. PBMC RNA served as the TCR library source. Whole-study findings and limits: Persistent patients had more shared public clonotypes (fewer than 3,000) than new patients (about 970).

The same sample was also studied in work on T cells in Graves' hyperthyroidism and ophthalmopathy. Turning to that study: The primer set for the first-round RT-PCR of the TCR CDR3 was HTBI. A model using 13 V-J features told ophthalmopathy apart from stable hyperthyroidism.

This clonotype was obtained from a woman aged 30 to 39 with Graves disease. The source was peripheral blood mononuclear cells (PBMCs), collected at new diagnosis, from a patient treated with antithyroid drugs. The chain has TRBV20-1 and TRBJ2-7; tentative D call: TRBD1 (6 bases). This CDR3 reads CSAYLDRQNEQYF. Here the CDR3 DNA reads TGCAGTGCTTACCTAGACAGGCAAAACGAGCAGTACTTC.